This T cell receptor beta chain originates from a study of blood T cell repertoires in COVID-19. Whole-study context: Researchers got acute and convalescent COVID-19 samples from the United States, Italy and Spain. The analysed material was cDNA or gDNA that came from T cells, B-cell-depleted T cells, or PBMCs.

In the original workflow: Estimation of nucleated cell counts was performed using reference gene primer amplification. The method was immunoSEQ multiplex PCR; TCRdb's version includes in-frame clones alone and lacks a portion of them. The V and J calls and clone size were taken over from that table, and D and trimming were inferred from the DNA. The sample has about 170,000 clones, roughly four fifths seen once. CDR3 length: 15 residues. The germline V gene has CDR1 MNHEY and CDR2 SVGAGI. V lost 6 bases and J lost 5, with 16 bases in between. The TCR comes from a woman older than 75 with acute or convalescent COVID-19. The rearrangement uses TRBV6-5 and TRBJ1-4; D is possibly TRBD1 (6 bases). The sequencing input was peripheral blood. In DNA form, the CDR3 reads TGTGCCAGCAGGCGGACAGCAACCGGAAATGAAAAACTGTTTTTT. Its translation is CASRRTATGNEKLFF.